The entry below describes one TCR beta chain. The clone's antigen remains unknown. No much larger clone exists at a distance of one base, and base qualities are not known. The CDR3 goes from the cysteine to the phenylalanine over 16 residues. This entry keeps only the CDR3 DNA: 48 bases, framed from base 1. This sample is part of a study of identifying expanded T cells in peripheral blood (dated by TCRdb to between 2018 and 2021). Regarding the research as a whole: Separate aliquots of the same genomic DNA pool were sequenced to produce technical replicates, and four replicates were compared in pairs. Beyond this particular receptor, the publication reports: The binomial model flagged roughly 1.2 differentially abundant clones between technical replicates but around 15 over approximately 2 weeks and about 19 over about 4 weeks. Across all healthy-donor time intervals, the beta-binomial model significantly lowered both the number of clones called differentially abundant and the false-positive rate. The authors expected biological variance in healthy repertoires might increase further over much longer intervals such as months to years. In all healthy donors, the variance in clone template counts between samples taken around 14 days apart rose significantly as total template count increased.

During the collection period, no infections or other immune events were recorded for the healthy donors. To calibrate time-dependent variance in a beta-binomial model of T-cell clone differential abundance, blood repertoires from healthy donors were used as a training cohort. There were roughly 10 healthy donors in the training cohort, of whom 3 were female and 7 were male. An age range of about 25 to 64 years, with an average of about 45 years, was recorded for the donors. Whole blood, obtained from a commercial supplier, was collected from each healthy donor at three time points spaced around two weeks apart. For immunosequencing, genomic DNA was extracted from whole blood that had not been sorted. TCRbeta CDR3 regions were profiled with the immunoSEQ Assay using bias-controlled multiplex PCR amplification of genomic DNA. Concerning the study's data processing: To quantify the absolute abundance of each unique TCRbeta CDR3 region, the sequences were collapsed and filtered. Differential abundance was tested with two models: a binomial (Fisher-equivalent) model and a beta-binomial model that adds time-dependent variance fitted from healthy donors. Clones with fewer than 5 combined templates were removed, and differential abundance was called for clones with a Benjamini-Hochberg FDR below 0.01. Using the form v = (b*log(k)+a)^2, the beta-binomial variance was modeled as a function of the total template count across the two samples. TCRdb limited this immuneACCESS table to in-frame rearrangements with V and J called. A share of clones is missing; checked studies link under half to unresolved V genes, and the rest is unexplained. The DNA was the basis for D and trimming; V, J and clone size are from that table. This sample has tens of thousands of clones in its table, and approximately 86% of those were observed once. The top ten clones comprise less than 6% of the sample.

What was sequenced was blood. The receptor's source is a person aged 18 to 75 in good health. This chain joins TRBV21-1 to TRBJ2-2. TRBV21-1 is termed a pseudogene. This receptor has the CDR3 CASSSRDEGWTGELFF. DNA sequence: TGTGCCAGCAGCTCCCGGGACGAGGGATGGACCGGGGAGCTGTTTTTT.